This T cell receptor beta chain was sequenced for a study of monozygotic twins with inflammatory bowel disease. Study results and caveats: Immunosuppressive treatments differing between patients may have added repertoire variability.

Making each TCR library took around 3,600 ng of total RNA. TCRdb re-called the 5' RACE reads; every CDR3 protein appears as one record, without DNA. Recorded for this sample: over 130,000 distinct CDR3 sequences. For this clonotype: The antigen is not known.

The CDR3 sequence is 15 residues long. The germline V gene has CDR1 SGHTA and CDR2 FQGNSA. The sequenced material came from blood. This receptor was obtained from a human donor with ulcerative colitis or Crohn's disease, or a healthy co-twin of an affected twin (not recorded which). The J gene is TRBJ1-5, the V gene TRBV7-2. The CDR3 sequence: CASSLVPSSNQPQHF.